A selection of T cell receptor beta chains follows, all from one sample in a study of post-analysis software for immune sequencing data. TCRdb reprocessed the PCR reads via MiXCR and lists one record per CDR3 protein. The profile shows a few hundred thousand distinct CDR3 sequences, less than 40% of them singletons. Material: blood. The receptors here all came from a girl aged 2-17 years with multiple sclerosis. The CDR3 runs from the conserved cysteine through the conserved F or W. D genes are given only for firm matches. Not all rows give a size; the values are once, few, many and, for expanded clones, a class.

abundance: -
v_gene: TRBV5-1
d_gene: TRBD2
j_gene: TRBJ2-7
CDR3nt: TGCGCCAGCAGCTTAATCCTCCCGGAGCGGGGGACCTACGAGCAGTACTTC
CDR3aa: CASSLILPERGTYEQYF

abundance: once
v_gene: TRBV20-1
d_gene: TRBD1
j_gene: TRBJ1-4
CDR3nt: TGCAGTGCCCAGACAGGGTCTGGGTGGAATAGTTACGATGAAAAACTGTTTTTT
CDR3aa: CSAQTGSGWNSYDEKLFF

abundance: -
v_gene: TRBV6-5
d_gene: -
j_gene: TRBJ2-3
CDR3nt: TGTGCCAGCAGTTACTCGAGAGATACGCAGTATTTT
CDR3aa: CASSYSRDTQYF

abundance: -
v_gene: TRBV7-8
d_gene: TRBD1
j_gene: TRBJ2-6
CDR3nt: TGTGCCAGCAGCTTAGCTTACAGGGGGCCTGGGGCCAACGTCCTGACTTTC
CDR3aa: CASSLAYRGPGANVLTF

abundance: -
v_gene: TRBV6-1
d_gene: -
j_gene: TRBJ2-5
CDR3nt: TGTGCCGGCGGGGGACTGCCAGGGGGCATTGAGACCCAGTACTTC
CDR3aa: CAGGGLPGGIETQYF

abundance: -
v_gene: TRBV15
d_gene: -
j_gene: TRBJ2-3
CDR3nt: TGTGCCACGACGGCGGGGCGAGATACGCAGTATTTT
CDR3aa: CATTAGRDTQYF

abundance: -
v_gene: TRBV28
d_gene: -
j_gene: TRBJ1-4
CDR3nt: TGTGCCAGCAGTTTACAGGGAAAACTGTTTTTT
CDR3aa: CASSLQGKLFF

abundance: few
v_gene: TRBV6-2/TRBV6-3
d_gene: TRBD1
j_gene: TRBJ2-1
CDR3nt: TGTGCCAGCAGTTACGCGGGACAGGGGTACAATGAGCAGTTCTTC
CDR3aa: CASSYAGQGYNEQFF

abundance: few
v_gene: TRBV10-3
d_gene: -
j_gene: TRBJ1-1
CDR3nt: TGTGCCACGGGGAAGGTAAACACTGAAGCTTTCTTT
CDR3aa: CATGKVNTEAFF

abundance: -
v_gene: TRBV7-2
d_gene: -
j_gene: TRBJ2-6
CDR3nt: TGTGCCAGCAGCTTAGTGGGGACACGGAACTCTGGGGCCAACGTCCTGACTTTC
CDR3aa: CASSLVGTRNSGANVLTF

abundance: -
v_gene: TRBV20-1
d_gene: TRBD1
j_gene: TRBJ2-2
CDR3nt: TGCAGTGCTTTAGGACAGGTTTCGAACACCGGGGAGCTGTTTTTT
CDR3aa: CSALGQVSNTGELFF

abundance: -
v_gene: TRBV20-1
d_gene: -
j_gene: TRBJ2-7
CDR3nt: TGCAGTGCTGGGGGGGCAGCTTTATACGAGCAGTACTTC
CDR3aa: CSAGGAALYEQYF

abundance: -
v_gene: TRBV10-3
d_gene: -
j_gene: TRBJ2-3
CDR3nt: TGTGCCATCAGGAGTAATGAGGGGGGGCCAGTAAATACGCAGTATTTT
CDR3aa: CAIRSNEGGPVNTQYF

abundance: -
v_gene: TRBV5-5
d_gene: -
j_gene: TRBJ2-3
CDR3nt: TGTGCCAGCAGCTTCGGGGCCCAGGGCCCGCAGTATTTT
CDR3aa: CASSFGAQGPQYF

abundance: -
v_gene: TRBV20-1
d_gene: -
j_gene: TRBJ1-2
CDR3nt: TGCAGTGCTAGTTGGGGCCACGATGGCTACACCTTC
CDR3aa: CSASWGHDGYTF

abundance: few
v_gene: TRBV4-1
d_gene: TRBD2
j_gene: TRBJ2-3
CDR3nt: TGCGCCAGCAGCCCCCTGAGTCGGGGGGGTGGCACAGATACGCAGTATTTT
CDR3aa: CASSPLSRGGGTDTQYF